This T cell receptor beta chain was identified during a study of blood T cell repertoires in COVID-19. Overall study context: Italy, Spain and the United States were the sources of the convalescent and acute COVID-19 samples.

Recruits, aged roughly 18 to 89 years, lived in roughly 22 US areas. Participants reported their clinical history, and cohort assignment relied on those reports. In Cohort 3, a recovered donor had either two negative PCRs, clearance, or symptom resolution. Germline V gene sequence: CDR1 MNHEY, CDR2 SVGAGI. J gave up 6 bases and V 6 bases, and 1 base lay outside the gene matches. This CDR3 contains 12 residues. The method was immunoSEQ multiplex PCR; TCRdb's version includes in-frame clones alone and lacks a portion of them. The repertoire holds about 300,000 clones, with 85% to 90% as singletons. Sequencing used PBMCs or T cells enriched from blood (not recorded which). J is TRBJ2-1 and V is TRBV6-5; TRBD1 matches at 8 bases. The sequence came from a man aged 25-45 years who had recovered from COVID-19. The CDR3 loop is CASRTGVNEQFF. The CDR3 bases are TGTGCCAGCAGGACAGGGGTCAATGAGCAGTTCTTC.